This is a list of T cell receptor beta chains from one sample in a study of T-cell memory formation after mild COVID-19. TCRdb processed the 5' RACE reads anew with MiXCR; each CDR3 protein has one entry. Of about 500,000 distinct CDR3 sequences listed, about 20% are singletons. Input material: PBMCs or a T cell subset sorted from them (not recorded which). Receptors originate from an adult woman who had mild COVID-19 (a few samples of this study predate the infection). Cell type and time point are not known. Both conserved end residues are part of each CDR3. The D gene is left open where the match is weak.

j_call: TRBJ2-5
d_call: TRBD2
v_call: TRBV7-2
cdr3_aa: CASSLAASGGRETQYF

j_call: TRBJ2-3
d_call: -
v_call: TRBV10-3
cdr3_aa: CAIRTTATDTQYF

j_call: TRBJ2-7
d_call: -
v_call: TRBV7-8
cdr3_aa: CASSTRVLYEQYF

j_call: TRBJ2-7
d_call: TRBD1
v_call: TRBV6-5
cdr3_aa: CASSATQGSEQYF

j_call: TRBJ1-3
d_call: -
v_call: TRBV10-3
cdr3_aa: CATRINAGNTIYF

j_call: TRBJ2-2
d_call: TRBD2
v_call: TRBV7-3
cdr3_aa: CASSSTSGSLNTGELFF

j_call: TRBJ1-1
d_call: -
v_call: TRBV18
cdr3_aa: CASSPRTPGGDTEAFF

j_call: TRBJ2-1
d_call: -
v_call: TRBV7-3
cdr3_aa: CASSISHNEQFF

j_call: TRBJ2-3
d_call: -
v_call: TRBV7-2
cdr3_aa: CASSLGPPSGNTQYF

j_call: TRBJ2-1
d_call: -
v_call: TRBV2
cdr3_aa: CASSEEDTLRRFF

j_call: TRBJ1-1
d_call: -
v_call: TRBV5-6
cdr3_aa: CASSLSMNTEAFF

j_call: TRBJ1-5
d_call: -
v_call: TRBV5-6
cdr3_aa: CASSLAGGLQPQHF

j_call: TRBJ1-4
d_call: -
v_call: TRBV4-2
cdr3_aa: CASSQDLGKGEKLFF

j_call: TRBJ1-2
d_call: -
v_call: TRBV2
cdr3_aa: CASRDTGNYGYTF

j_call: TRBJ2-1
d_call: -
v_call: TRBV12-3/TRBV12-4
cdr3_aa: CASSPPYVRGLNEQFF

j_call: TRBJ2-1
d_call: TRBD2
v_call: TRBV11-2
cdr3_aa: CASSSNSGDVEMFF

j_call: TRBJ2-7
d_call: TRBD1
v_call: TRBV18
cdr3_aa: CASSSDRVDEQYF

j_call: TRBJ2-7
d_call: TRBD1
v_call: TRBV14
cdr3_aa: CASSQEIIGTAPYEQYF

j_call: TRBJ2-7
d_call: -
v_call: TRBV6-6
cdr3_aa: CASTLTGAEQYF

j_call: TRBJ1-1
d_call: -
v_call: TRBV15
cdr3_aa: CATSPAWGRDTEAFF

j_call: TRBJ2-7
d_call: TRBD2
v_call: TRBV29-1
cdr3_aa: CSVEGTSDYEQYF

j_call: TRBJ2-7
d_call: -
v_call: TRBV6-2/TRBV6-3
cdr3_aa: CASSSHSKRLAYEQYF

j_call: TRBJ1-1
d_call: TRBD1
v_call: TRBV6-5
cdr3_aa: CASRTGGSEAFF

j_call: TRBJ1-1
d_call: TRBD1
v_call: TRBV5-1
cdr3_aa: CASSLNRGQLNTEAFF

j_call: TRBJ1-1
d_call: -
v_call: TRBV21-1
cdr3_aa: CASSPWVGGAFF

j_call: TRBJ1-3
d_call: -
v_call: TRBV7-9
cdr3_aa: CASSARRPGPDPGNTIYF

j_call: TRBJ2-5
d_call: TRBD2
v_call: TRBV4-2
cdr3_aa: CASSQEGGYSQETQYF